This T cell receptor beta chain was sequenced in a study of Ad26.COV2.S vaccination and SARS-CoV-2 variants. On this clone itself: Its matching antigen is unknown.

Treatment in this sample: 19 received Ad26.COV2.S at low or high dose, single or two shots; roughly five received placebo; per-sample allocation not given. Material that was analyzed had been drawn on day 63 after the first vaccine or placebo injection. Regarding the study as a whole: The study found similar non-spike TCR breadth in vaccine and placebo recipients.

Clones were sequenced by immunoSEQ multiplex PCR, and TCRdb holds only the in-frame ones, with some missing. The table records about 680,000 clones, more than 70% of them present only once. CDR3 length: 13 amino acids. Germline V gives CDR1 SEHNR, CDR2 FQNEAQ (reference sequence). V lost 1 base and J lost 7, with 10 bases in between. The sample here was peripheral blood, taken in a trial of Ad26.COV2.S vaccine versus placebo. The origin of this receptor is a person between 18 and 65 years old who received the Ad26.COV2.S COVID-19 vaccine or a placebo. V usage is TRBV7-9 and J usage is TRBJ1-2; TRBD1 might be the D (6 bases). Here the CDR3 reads CASSLEDRSGYTF. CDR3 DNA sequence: TGTGCCAGCAGCTTAGAAGACAGGTCTGGCTACACCTTC.